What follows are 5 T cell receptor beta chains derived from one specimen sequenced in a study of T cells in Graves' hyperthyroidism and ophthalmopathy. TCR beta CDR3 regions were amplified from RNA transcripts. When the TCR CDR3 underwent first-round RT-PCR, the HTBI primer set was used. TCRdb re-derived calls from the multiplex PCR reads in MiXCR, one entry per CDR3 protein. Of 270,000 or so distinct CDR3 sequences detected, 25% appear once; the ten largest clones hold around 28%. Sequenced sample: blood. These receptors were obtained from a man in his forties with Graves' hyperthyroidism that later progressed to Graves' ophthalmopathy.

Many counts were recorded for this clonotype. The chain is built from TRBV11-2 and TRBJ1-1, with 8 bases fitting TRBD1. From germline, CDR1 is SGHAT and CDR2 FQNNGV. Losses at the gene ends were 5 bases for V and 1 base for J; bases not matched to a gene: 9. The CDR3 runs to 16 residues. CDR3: CASSAWGQVGNTEAFF. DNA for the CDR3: TGTGCCAGCAGCGCTTGGGGACAGGTTGGGAACACTGAAGCTTTCTTT. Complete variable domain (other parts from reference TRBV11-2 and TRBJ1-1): EAGVAQSPRYKIIEKRQSVAFWCNPISGHATLYWYQQILGQGPKLLIQFQNNGVVDDSQLPKDRFSAERLKGVDSTLKIQPAKLEDSAVYLCASSAWGQVGNTEAFFGQGTRLTVV.

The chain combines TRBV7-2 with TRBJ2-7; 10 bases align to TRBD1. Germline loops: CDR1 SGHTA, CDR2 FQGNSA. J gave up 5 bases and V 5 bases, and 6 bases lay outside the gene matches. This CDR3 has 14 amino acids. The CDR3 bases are TGTGCCAGCAGCCGGACAGGGGGTACCCACGAGCAGTACTTC. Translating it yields CASSRTGGTHEQYF.

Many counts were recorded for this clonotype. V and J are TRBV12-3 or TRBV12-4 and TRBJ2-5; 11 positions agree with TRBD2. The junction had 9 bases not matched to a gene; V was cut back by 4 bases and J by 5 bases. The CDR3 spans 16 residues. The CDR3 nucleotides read TGTGCCAGCAGTTCCTCTGATAGCGGGAGGGCTGAGACCCAGTACTTC. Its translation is CASSSSDSGRAETQYF.

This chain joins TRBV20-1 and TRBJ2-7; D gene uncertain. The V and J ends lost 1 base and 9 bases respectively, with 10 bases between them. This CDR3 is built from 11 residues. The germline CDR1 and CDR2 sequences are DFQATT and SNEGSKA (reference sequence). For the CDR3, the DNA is TGCAGTGCTAGAGCCGGTATTGGGCAGTACTTC. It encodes CSARAGIGQYF.

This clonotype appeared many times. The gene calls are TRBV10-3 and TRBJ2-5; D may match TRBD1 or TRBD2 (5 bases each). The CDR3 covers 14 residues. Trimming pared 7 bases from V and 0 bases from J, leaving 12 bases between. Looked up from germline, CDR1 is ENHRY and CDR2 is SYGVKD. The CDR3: CAIKGTAYQETQYF. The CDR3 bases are TGTGCCATCAAAGGGACCGCGTACCAAGAGACCCAGTACTTC.